This TCR beta chain appears in the sequencing data of a study of blood T cell repertoires in COVID-19. Study-wide background: Sources were T cells, B-cell-depleted T cells, or PBMCs; the material itself was cDNA or gDNA.

Participants spanned ages about 18 to 100 years and resided in 20 to 30 US areas. Cohort placement rested on clinical history that participants reported themselves. Recovered status applied to Cohort 3 donors who had two consecutive negative PCRs. It also applied to those with clearance or with symptom resolution. Germline CDR1 reads SGHVS; CDR2 reads FNYEAQ. This CDR3 comprises 17 residues. V lost 5 bases and J lost 1, with 15 bases in between. Generated by immunoSEQ multiplex PCR, the TCRdb table keeps only in-frame clones and is missing some. The sample gives some 320,000 clones, around nine tenths of which show up once; roughly 2.6% is in the top ten.

This TCR came from a man in his sixties who had recovered from COVID-19. The chain joins TRBV7-6 to TRBJ2-6; D perhaps matches TRBD2 (6 bases). The sequencing input was PBMCs or T cells enriched from blood (not recorded which). In DNA form, the CDR3 reads TGTGCCAGCAGCCAGACGGCGGGGACGTCTGGGGCCAACGTCCTGACTTTC. Its translation: CASSQTAGTSGANVLTF.